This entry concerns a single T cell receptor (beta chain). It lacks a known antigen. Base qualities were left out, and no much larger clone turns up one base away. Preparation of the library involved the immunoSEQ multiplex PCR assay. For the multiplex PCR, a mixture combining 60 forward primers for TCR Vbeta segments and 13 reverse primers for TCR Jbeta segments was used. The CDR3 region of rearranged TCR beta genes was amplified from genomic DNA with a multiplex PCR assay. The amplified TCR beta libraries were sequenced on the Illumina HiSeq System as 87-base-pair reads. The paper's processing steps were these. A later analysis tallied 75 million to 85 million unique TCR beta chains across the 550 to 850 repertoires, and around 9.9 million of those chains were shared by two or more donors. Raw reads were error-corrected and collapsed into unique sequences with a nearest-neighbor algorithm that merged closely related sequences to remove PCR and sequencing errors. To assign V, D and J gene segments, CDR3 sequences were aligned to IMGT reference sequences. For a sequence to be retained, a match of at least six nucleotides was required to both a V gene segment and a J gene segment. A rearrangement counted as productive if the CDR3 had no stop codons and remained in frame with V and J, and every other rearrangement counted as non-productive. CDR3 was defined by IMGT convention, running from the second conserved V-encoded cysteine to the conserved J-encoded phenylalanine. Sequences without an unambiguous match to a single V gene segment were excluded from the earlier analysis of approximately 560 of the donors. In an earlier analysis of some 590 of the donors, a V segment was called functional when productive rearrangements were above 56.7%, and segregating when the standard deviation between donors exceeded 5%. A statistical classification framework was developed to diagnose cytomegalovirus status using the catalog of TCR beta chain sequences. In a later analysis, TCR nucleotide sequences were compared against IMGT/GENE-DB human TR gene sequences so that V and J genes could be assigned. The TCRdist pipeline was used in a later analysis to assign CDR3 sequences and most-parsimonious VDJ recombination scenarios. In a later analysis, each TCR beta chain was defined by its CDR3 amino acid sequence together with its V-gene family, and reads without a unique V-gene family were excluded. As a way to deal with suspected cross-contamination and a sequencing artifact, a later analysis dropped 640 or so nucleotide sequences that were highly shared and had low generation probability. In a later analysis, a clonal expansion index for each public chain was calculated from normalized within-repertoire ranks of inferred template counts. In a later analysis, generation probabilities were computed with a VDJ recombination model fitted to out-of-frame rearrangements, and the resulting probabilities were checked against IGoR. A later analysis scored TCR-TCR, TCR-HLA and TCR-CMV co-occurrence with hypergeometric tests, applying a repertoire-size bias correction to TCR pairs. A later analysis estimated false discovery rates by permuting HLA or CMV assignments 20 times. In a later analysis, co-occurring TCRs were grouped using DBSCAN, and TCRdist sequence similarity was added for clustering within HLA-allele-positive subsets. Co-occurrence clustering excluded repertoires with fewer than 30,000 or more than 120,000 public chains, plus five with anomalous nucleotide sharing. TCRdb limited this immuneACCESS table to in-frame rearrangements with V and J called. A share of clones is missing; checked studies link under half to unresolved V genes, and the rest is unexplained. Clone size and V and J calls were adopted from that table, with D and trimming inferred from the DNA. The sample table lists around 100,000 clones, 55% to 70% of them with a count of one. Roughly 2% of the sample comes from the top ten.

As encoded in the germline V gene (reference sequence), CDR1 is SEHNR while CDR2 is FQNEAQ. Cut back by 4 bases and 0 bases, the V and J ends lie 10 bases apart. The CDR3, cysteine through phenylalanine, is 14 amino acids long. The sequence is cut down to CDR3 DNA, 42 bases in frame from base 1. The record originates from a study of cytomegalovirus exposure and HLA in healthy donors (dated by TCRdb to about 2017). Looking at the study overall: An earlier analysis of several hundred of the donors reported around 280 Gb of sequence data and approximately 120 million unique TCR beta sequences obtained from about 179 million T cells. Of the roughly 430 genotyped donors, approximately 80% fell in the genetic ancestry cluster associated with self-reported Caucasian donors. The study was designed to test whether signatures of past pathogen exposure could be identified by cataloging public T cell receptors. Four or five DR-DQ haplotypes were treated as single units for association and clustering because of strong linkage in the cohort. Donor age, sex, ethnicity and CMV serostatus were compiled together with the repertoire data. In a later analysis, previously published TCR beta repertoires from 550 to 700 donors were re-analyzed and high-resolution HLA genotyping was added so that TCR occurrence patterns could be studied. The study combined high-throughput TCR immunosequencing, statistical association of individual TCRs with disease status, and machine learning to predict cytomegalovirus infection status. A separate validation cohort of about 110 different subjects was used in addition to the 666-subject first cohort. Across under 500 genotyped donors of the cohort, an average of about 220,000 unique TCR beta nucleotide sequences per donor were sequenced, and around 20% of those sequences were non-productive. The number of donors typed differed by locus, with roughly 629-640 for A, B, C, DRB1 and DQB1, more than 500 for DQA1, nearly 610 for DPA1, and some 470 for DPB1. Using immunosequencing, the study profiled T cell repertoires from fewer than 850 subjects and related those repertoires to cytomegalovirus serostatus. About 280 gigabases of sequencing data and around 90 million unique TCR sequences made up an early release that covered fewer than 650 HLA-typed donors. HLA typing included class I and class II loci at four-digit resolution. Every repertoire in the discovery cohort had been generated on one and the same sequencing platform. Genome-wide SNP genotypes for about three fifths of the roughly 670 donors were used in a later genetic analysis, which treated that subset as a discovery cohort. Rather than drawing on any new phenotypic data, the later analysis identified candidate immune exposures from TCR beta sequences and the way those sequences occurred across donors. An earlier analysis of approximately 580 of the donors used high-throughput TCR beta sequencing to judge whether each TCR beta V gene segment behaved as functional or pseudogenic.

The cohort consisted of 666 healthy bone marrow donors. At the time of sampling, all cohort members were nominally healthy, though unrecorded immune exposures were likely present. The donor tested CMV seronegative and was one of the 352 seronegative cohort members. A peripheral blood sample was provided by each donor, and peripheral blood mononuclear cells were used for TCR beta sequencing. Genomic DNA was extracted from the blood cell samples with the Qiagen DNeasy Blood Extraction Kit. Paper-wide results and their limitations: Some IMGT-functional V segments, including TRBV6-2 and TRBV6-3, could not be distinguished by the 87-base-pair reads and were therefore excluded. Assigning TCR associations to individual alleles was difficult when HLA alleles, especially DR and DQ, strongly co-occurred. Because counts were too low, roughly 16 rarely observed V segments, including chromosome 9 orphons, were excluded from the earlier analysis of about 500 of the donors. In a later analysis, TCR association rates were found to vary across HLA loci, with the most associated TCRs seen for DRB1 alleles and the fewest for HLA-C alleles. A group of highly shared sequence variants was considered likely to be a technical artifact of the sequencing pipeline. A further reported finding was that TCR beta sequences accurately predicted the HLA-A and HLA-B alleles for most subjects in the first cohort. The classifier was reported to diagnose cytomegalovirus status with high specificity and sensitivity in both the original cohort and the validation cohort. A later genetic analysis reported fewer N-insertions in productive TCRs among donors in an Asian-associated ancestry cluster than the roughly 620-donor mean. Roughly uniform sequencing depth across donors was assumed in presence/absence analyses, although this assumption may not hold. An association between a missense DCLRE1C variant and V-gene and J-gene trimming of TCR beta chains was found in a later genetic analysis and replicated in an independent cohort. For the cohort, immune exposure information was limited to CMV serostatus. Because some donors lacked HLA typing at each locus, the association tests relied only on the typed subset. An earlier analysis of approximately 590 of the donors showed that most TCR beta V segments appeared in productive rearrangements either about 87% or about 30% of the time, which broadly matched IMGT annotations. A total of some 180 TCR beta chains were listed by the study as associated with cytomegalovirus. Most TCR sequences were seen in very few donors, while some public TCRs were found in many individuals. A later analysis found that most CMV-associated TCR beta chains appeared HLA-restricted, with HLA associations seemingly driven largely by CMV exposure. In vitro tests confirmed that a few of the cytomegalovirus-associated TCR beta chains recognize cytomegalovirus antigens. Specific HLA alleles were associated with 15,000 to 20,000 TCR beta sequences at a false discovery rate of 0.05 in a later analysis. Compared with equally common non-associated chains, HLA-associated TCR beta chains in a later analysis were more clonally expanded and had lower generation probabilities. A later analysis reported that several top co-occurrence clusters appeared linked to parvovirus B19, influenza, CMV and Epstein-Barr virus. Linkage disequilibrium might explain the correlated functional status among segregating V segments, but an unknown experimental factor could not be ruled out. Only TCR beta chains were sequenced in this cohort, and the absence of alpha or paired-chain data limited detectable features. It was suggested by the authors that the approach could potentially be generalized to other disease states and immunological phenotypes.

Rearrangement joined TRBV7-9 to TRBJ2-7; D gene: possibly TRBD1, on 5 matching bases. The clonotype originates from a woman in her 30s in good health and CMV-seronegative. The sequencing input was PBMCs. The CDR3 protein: CASSSGKSSYEQYF. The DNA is TGTGCCAGCAGCTCAGGGAAGAGCTCCTACGAGCAGTACTTC.